The present T cell receptor beta chain was sequenced within a study of cytomegalovirus exposure and HLA in healthy donors. Regarding this clone: Its antigen is not identified.

PCR primers comprised 60 Vbeta and 13 Jbeta primers. The table came from immunoSEQ multiplex PCR; TCRdb's copy has only in-frame clones and leaves some out. This sample's table has approximately 100,000 clones. The germline V gene has CDR1 MNHEY and CDR2 SVGAGI. This CDR3 has 14 residues. Trimming removed 7 bases at V and 1 base at J, with 13 bases between. Study conclusions and caveats: A few chains linked to CMV were shown in vitro to be specific for CMV antigens. Later analysis associated a missense DCLRE1C variant with TCR beta V- and J-gene trimming. Published work reported that the classifier diagnosed cytomegalovirus status with high specificity and sensitivity. Most likely, a cluster of highly shared sequence variants arose as a sequencing artifact.

J is TRBJ1-1 and V is TRBV6-5; D remains ambiguous. Source material: PBMCs. The TCR was taken from a man aged 45-65 years in good health and CMV-seropositive. In nucleotides, the CDR3 is TGTGCCAGCACCTTGGGCGTCGGGAACACTGAAGCTTTCTTT. This encodes CASTLGVGNTEAFF.